This T cell receptor beta chain was sequenced during a study of cytotoxic CD8 clonotypes in ibrutinib-treated CLL. Overall study: Sample averages reached 255,043 productive templates and roughly 96,000 productive rearrangements.

The V end lost 0 bases, the J end lost 4 bases, and 15 bases lay between the germline ends. The CDR3 has 16 amino acids. In germline, CDR1 is LGHNA, CDR2 YNFKEQ. Profiled with immunoSEQ multiplex PCR; TCRdb holds only in-frame clones, not every one. In the table there are 100,000 to 150,000 clones, 80% to 90% of which are singletons. Regarding this clone: The antigen is unknown.

Broader study findings: The study found baseline clonality above age-matched healthy donors, tracking circulating CD8+ T-cell counts.

This receptor was taken from a human donor with chronic lymphocytic leukemia. The sequencing used PBMCs, collected after 24 months of ibrutinib treatment. This chain connects TRBV4-2 to TRBJ1-2, with D unresolved. DNA for the CDR3: TGTGCCAGCAGCCAAGAGGCAACCGGAGCGGTCTATGGCTACACCTTC. Its translation is CASSQEATGAVYGYTF.